Below, one T cell receptor beta chain is given with its context. TRB was amplified by touch-down multiplex PCR, primer pools A and B combined. TCRdb reanalyzed the multiplex PCR reads, giving one entry per CDR3 protein sequence and no DNA. The sample table includes about 2,200 distinct CDR3 sequences. The data derive from a study of T cell clusters in autoimmune cytopenias. The wider study: A median of approximately 50,000 TRB reads per sample yielded a median approximately 2,200 distinct clonotypes.

Some 40,000 genome equivalents of blood DNA were amplified for TRB. CDR1 MNHEY and CDR2 SVGAGI come from the germline V gene. CDR3 size: 16 residues. The TCR originated in a human donor with an autoimmune cytopenia or autoimmune hepatitis (not recorded which). This rearrangement joins TRBV6-5 to TRBJ2-7; there is no DNA to check the TCRdb D call of TRBD1. Sequencing was done on a sample of peripheral blood. CDR3 sequence reads: CASRPTDANRDHEQYF.